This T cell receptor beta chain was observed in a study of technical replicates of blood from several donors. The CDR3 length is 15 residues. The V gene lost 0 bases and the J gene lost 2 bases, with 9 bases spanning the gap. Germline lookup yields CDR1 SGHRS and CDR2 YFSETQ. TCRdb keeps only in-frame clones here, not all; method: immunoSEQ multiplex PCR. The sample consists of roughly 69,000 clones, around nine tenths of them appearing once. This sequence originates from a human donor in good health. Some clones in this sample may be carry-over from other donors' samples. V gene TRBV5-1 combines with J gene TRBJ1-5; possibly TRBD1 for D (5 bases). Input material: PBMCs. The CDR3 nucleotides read TGCGCCAGCAGCTTGGGTACGGGGGGCAATCAGCCCCAGCATTTT. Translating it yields CASSLGTGGNQPQHF.